The sequence of this TCR beta chain was determined in a study of cytomegalovirus exposure and HLA in healthy donors. Across the study: Researchers previously reported finding 90 million to 130 million unique TCR beta sequences from 150 million to 200 million T cells.

Regarding this clone: The antigen remains unidentified.

Findings and limits, study-wide: The study had only CMV serostatus as immune exposure information.

CDR1 MNHEY and CDR2 SMNVEV come from the germline V gene (reference sequence). Trimming left V 2 bases short and J 3 bases short, with 8 bases between. This CDR3 region has 14 residues. PCR used 60 Vbeta primers and 13 Jbeta primers. Study processing details: Later work found 65 million to 90 million unique TCR beta chains, with about 10 million shared. Produced via immunoSEQ multiplex PCR; TCRdb's table is partial and in-frame only. Clone size and V and J calls were adopted from that table, with D and trimming inferred from the DNA. The sample data list approximately 110,000 clones. The rearrangement links TRBV27 to TRBJ1-5; a weak D match, TRBD1 (5 bases). Sequencing was performed on PBMCs. This receptor was taken from a man between 18 and 29 years old in good health and CMV-seronegative. The CDR3 loop is CASSLGAFNQPQHF. DNA of the CDR3: TGTGCCAGCAGTTTAGGGGCCTTCAATCAGCCCCAGCATTTT.